This record concerns one T cell receptor beta chain sequence. The junction does not match germline at one end; this may be a read error. The CDR3 spans 13 residues. Germline V gene sequence: CDR1 LNHNV, CDR2 YYDKDF (reference sequence). These data are taken from a study of beta chain features in type 1 diabetes. Study context: On cell yields, gender and age, patients and healthy donors were similar.

The authors reverse transcribed all of the isolated RNA, so sequencing captured expressed TCRB transcripts. Here immunoSEQ multiplex PCR was the method, and the copy in TCRdb shows in-frame clones only, minus some. The sample holds under 300,000 clones; 25% to 30% are singletons and the top ten take roughly 4%. The clonotype was recovered from a man aged 30 to 45 in good health. The chain couples TRBV15 to TRBJ1-1; D ambiguous. Sequencing was carried out using central memory CD4+ T cells from blood. CDR3 sequence: CATSTSANPEAFF. Here the CDR3 DNA reads TGTGCCACCAGCACCTCTGCGAACCCTGAAGCTTTCTTT.